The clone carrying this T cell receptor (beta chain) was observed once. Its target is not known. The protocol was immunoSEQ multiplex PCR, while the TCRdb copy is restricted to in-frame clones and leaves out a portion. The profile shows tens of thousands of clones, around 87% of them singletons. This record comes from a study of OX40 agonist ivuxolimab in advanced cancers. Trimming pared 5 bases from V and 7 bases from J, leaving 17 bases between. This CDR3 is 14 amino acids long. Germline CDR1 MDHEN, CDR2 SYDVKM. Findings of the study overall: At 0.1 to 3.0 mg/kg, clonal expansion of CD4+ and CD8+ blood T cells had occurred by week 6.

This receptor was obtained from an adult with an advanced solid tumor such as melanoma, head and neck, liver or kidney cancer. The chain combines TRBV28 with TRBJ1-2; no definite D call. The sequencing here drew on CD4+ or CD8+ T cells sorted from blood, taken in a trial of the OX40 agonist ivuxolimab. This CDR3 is CASSVPLTATGYTF. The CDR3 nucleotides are TGTGCCAGCAGTGTTCCCCTGACTGCTACTGGCTACACCTTC.